This T cell receptor beta chain was retrieved from a study of T cells in Graves' hyperthyroidism and ophthalmopathy. Diagnostic assessment was based on clinical symptoms, serum thyroxine and TRAb, thyroid ultrasound and orbital computed tomography. Trimming pared 3 bases from V and 5 bases from J, leaving 22 bases between. The CDR3 is made up of 18 amino acids. Per the germline V gene, CDR1 is KGHDR and CDR2 is SFDVKD. Amplified regions were TCR beta CDR3 sequences from RNA transcripts. Carried out on the TCR CDR3, a first-round RT-PCR used the HTBI primer set. TCRdb independently ran MiXCR on the multiplex PCR reads; one entry per CDR3 protein. This table has 550,000 to 700,000 distinct CDR3 sequences, just over 45% appearing once. Study-level findings and limits: Classification by a 13 V-J model distinguished ophthalmopathy from stable hyperthyroidism.

On this clonotype itself: Its antigen remains unidentified.

Material: peripheral blood or thyroid tissue (not recorded which). This clonotype was sampled from an adult woman with Graves' disease, either hyperthyroidism or ophthalmopathy (not recorded which). V and J are TRBV24-1 and TRBJ2-1, with a possible D match to TRBD1 (6 bases). This CDR3 is CATSDPNRESTLDNEQFF. The CDR3 DNA follows: TGTGCCACCAGTGATCCTAACAGGGAGTCGACTCTGGACAATGAGCAGTTCTTC.